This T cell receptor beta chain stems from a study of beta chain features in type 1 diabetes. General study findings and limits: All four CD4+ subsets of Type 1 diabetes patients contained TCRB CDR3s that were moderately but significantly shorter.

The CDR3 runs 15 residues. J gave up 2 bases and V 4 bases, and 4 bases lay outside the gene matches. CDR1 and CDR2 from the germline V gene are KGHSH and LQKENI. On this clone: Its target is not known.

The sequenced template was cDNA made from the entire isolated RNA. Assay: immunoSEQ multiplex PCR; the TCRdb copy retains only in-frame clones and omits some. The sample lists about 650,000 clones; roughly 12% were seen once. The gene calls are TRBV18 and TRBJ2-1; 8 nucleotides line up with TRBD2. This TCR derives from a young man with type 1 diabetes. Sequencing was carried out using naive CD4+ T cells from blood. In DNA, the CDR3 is TGTGCCAGCTCACTTACTAGCGGACCCTACAATGAGCAGTTCTTC. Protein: CASSLTSGPYNEQFF.